These T cell receptor beta chains were read from a single sample in a study of beta chain features in type 1 diabetes. Profiling relied on immunoSEQ multiplex PCR, and the TCRdb table lists in-frame clones only, not all of them. Of some 660,000 clones in the sample, roughly an eighth were seen once. Source material: naive CD4+ T cells from blood. These receptors all stem from a man aged 18-30 years with type 1 diabetes. CDR3s include the opening cysteine and the closing phenylalanine or tryptophan. D genes are given only for firm matches. Clone size, where shown, is once, few, many, or a class for clones that have expanded.

TRBV7-3	13	-	few	TRBJ1-1	TGTGCCAGCAGCCCGGGACCGAACACTGAAGCTTTCTTT	CASSPGPNTEAFF
TRBV30	13	-	few	TRBJ1-5	TGTGCCTGGAGTCGGCAGGGGAAGGAGCCCCAGCATTTT	CAWSRQGKEPQHF
TRBV7-2	15	-	few	TRBJ2-1	TGTGCCAGCAGCTTAGGAGGGAGTTTATACAATGAGCAGTTCTTC	CASSLGGSLYNEQFF
TRBV18	13	-	few	TRBJ2-1	TGTGCCAGCTCACCACCGGGCACCAATGAGCAGTTCTTC	CASSPPGTNEQFF
TRBV20-1	11	-	-	TRBJ2-3	TGCAGTGCTGGACTCACAGATACGCAGTATTTT	CSAGLTDTQYF
TRBV7-2	17	TRBD2	-	TRBJ2-5	TGTGCCAGCAGCTTAGGGCTAGCGGGAGGTGTTCGGGAGACCCAGTACTTC	CASSLGLAGGVRETQYF
TRBV29-1	20	-	-	TRBJ2-1	TGCAGCGTTGCTATAGTTGCCCGGGCGGCGGAGGGACCAAATTTCGATGAGCAGTTCTTC	CSVAIVARAAEGPNFDEQFF
TRBV28	13	-	-	TRBJ1-1	TGTGCCAGCACCAACCCTCGGAGGACTGAAGCTTTCTTT	CASTNPRRTEAFF
TRBV9	15	-	few	TRBJ2-7	TGTGCCAGCAGCGTAGCCTGGCAGTTCGGCTACGAGCAGTACTTC	CASSVAWQFGYEQYF
TRBV29-1	13	-	-	TRBJ1-1	TGCAGCGTTGAAAGGACCGTAAACACTGAAGCTTTCTTT	CSVERTVNTEAFF
TRBV29-1	13	TRBD2	-	TRBJ2-7	TGCAGCGTTCCGTTAGCGGGGACCTACGAGCAGTACTTC	CSVPLAGTYEQYF
TRBV25-1	14	TRBD2	few	TRBJ2-7	TGTGCCAGCAGTGAGCGGGGGTACCCCTACGAGCAGTACTTC	CASSERGYPYEQYF
TRBV9	14	-	few	TRBJ2-7	TGTGCCAGCAGCGTAGACGAGGGGTCCTACGAGCAGTACTTC	CASSVDEGSYEQYF
TRBV10-3	16	TRBD2	few	TRBJ2-1	TGTGCCATCAGTGAGTCGAGTGGGGACTACTACAATGAGCAGTTCTTC	CAISESSGDYYNEQFF
TRBV7-2	15	-	-	TRBJ2-4	TGTGCCAGCAGCTTATTAGCGGATCCCGTAGGCATTCAGTACTTC	CASSLLADPVGIQYF
TRBV18	15	-	few	TRBJ2-5	TGTGCCAGCTCACCGCAAAGTAGTGTCCAAGAGACCCAGTACTTC	CASSPQSSVQETQYF
TRBV7-6	14	-	few	TRBJ1-1	TGTGCCAGCAGCTCGGTACAGATGAACACTGAAGCTTTCTTT	CASSSVQMNTEAFF
TRBV5-1	17	-	-	TRBJ2-3	TGCGCCAGCAGCTCCGGAGTATTTTCAGGGGCCACAGATACGCAGTATTTT	CASSSGVFSGATDTQYF
TRBV23-1	13	-	many	TRBJ2-1	TGCGCCAGCAGTCAAGCCAGGGGCAATGAGCAGTTCTTC	CASSQARGNEQFF
TRBV30	14	TRBD1	few	TRBJ1-2	TGTGCCTGGAGCGATACCGGGACAGGGTATGGCTACACCTTC	CAWSDTGTGYGYTF
TRBV29-1	13	-	-	TRBJ1-1	TGCAGCGTTTTCCGACCGTTGAACACTGAAGCTTTCTTT	CSVFRPLNTEAFF
TRBV5-1	16	TRBD1	-	TRBJ2-5	TGCGCCAGCAGCCCGGCGCGGGACAGGGTCAGAGAGACCCAGTACTTC	CASSPARDRVRETQYF
TRBV27	14	-	few	TRBJ2-1	TGTGCCAGCAGTTTTGACGGCACCTACAATGAGCAGTTCTTC	CASSFDGTYNEQFF
TRBV30	15	-	-	TRBJ1-5	TGTGCCTGGAGTCTGGTGGGGACGGGCAATCAGCCCCAGCATTTT	CAWSLVGTGNQPQHF